The 18 T cell receptor beta chains presented below share a single source sample, sequenced in a study of blood T cell repertoires in COVID-19. Sequencing used immunoSEQ multiplex PCR; TCRdb keeps in-frame clones, though not all of them. This repertoire shows approximately 150,000 clones, 84% found once; its top ten account for approximately 8.4%. The sequencing sample was made of PBMCs or T cells enriched from blood (not recorded which). These receptors were obtained from a woman in her 50s who had recovered from COVID-19.

This clone was detected once. CDR3 sequence: CASSLDRDTGELFF. CDR3 bases: TGTGCCAGCAGCCTCGACAGGGACACCGGGGAGCTGTTTTTT. The chain employs TRBV7-2 and TRBJ2-2, with 7 bases matching TRBD1. This CDR3 has 14 amino acids. CDR1 is SGHTA, CDR2 FQGNSA, per germline. With 5 bases clipped from V and 3 bases from J, the junction kept 3 bases outside the gene matches.

The chain uses TRBV18 and TRBJ1-1; D is unclear. CDR3 length: 13 amino acids. The V gene lost 7 bases and the J gene lost 1 base, with 10 bases spanning the gap. Per germline, CDR1 KGHSH and CDR2 LQKENI. This CDR3 is CASFARENTEAFF. For the CDR3, the DNA is TGTGCCAGCTTCGCACGGGAGAACACTGAAGCTTTCTTT.

The chain joins TRBV2 to TRBJ1-1, with a possible D match to TRBD1 (6 bases). This CDR3 has 15 residues. The germline V gene has CDR1 SNHLY and CDR2 FYNNEI. V shed 7 bases and J shed 0 bases, with 15 bases lying between them. CDR3 in amino acids: CASIVFRTVNTEAFF. CDR3 coding DNA: TGTGCCAGCATCGTCTTTAGGACAGTGAACACTGAAGCTTTCTTT.

The V gene is TRBV7-2, the J gene TRBJ1-1, with 12 bases that match TRBD1. The CDR3 sequence is 13 residues long. Unmatched junction bases numbered 8, after V lost 5 bases and J lost 13 bases. Germline values: CDR1 SGHTA, CDR2 FQGNSA. The CDR3 DNA reads as TGTGCCAGCAGCGGGGGGACAGGGGGCGCAGGTTTCTTT. This encodes CASSGGTGGAGFF.

The CDR3 region is CASSLEVQGGEKLFF. In nucleotides, the CDR3 is TGCGCCAGCAGCTTGGAGGTTCAGGGCGGTGAAAAACTGTTTTTT. The genes are TRBV5-1 and TRBJ1-4, with a possible D match to TRBD1 (5 bases). The CDR3 is 15 residues long. V was pared by 0 bases and J by 7 bases, with 13 bases between. Germline-derived CDR1 and CDR2 are SGHRS and YFSETQ.

This clone occurred once. This sequence joins TRBV7-9 and TRBJ2-1; D may be TRBD2 (6 bases). Germline lookup yields CDR1 SEHNR and CDR2 FQNEAQ (reference sequence). The V gene lost 5 bases and the J gene lost 6 bases, with 14 bases spanning the gap. The CDR3 runs 14 residues. The CDR3 here is CASSGSGWFNEQFF. The CDR3 region has the DNA TGTGCCAGCAGCGGAAGCGGGTGGTTCAATGAGCAGTTCTTC.

V is TRBV6-1 and J is TRBJ1-6; 9 nucleotides match TRBD1. Germline V gene data show CDR1 as MNHNS and CDR2 as SASEGT. CDR3 length: 17 residues. Unmatched junction bases numbered 12, after V lost 2 bases and J lost 10 bases. This chain's CDR3 is CASSELTGGAQISPLHF. The CDR3 DNA is TGTGCCAGCAGTGAATTAACAGGGGGCGCGCAGATCTCACCCCTCCACTTT.

This clone was recorded only once. This chain links TRBV7-9 with TRBJ1-2; D not resolved. Germline V lookup: CDR1 SEHNR, CDR2 FQNEAQ (reference sequence). The CDR3 is 12 amino acids. V dropped 3 bases and J dropped 5 bases, with 7 bases sitting between them. CDR3 sequence reads: CASSLSAYGYTF. The DNA for the CDR3 is TGTGCCAGCAGCTTGTCCGCGTATGGCTACACCTTC.

The chain recombines TRBV6-5 with TRBJ1-6; TRBD1 aligns across 7 bases. Unmatched junction bases numbered 7, after V lost 7 bases and J lost 7 bases. The CDR3 has 14 amino acids. Germline assignment: CDR1 MNHEY and CDR2 SVGAGI. Here the CDR3 DNA reads TGTGCCAGCAAACCTGGGACAGACAATTCACCCCTCCACTTT. Protein product: CASKPGTDNSPLHF.

The J gene is TRBJ2-1, the V gene TRBV6-2 or TRBV6-3; the match to TRBD2 covers 8 bases. The CDR3 has 15 residues. The germline V gene encodes CDR1 MNHEY and CDR2 SVGEGT. J lost 4 bases, V lost 2 bases, and 4 bases had no gene match. CDR3 amino acids: CASSYLGTSYNEQFF. The CDR3 nucleotides are TGTGCCAGCAGTTACCTCGGGACTAGTTACAATGAGCAGTTCTTC.

The chain links TRBV4-2 to TRBJ2-1; D perhaps matches TRBD2 (6 bases). The V gene's germline CDR1 is LGHNA and CDR2 YNFKEQ. This CDR3 is built from 17 residues. The V and J ends lost 3 bases and 2 bases respectively, with 17 bases between them. The CDR3 spells CASSHIPRDQTYNEQFF. The CDR3 nucleotides are TGTGCCAGCAGCCACATCCCGCGGGACCAGACCTACAATGAGCAGTTCTTC.

This clone has only a few counts. The chain uses TRBV6-8 and TRBJ2-7; the match to TRBD1 covers 9 bases. After removal of 0 bases from V and 3 bases from J, the junction contained 3 bases not matched to a gene. The CDR3 has 15 residues. Germline CDR1 MNHGY, CDR2 SAAAGT. This CDR3 is CASSYSDRGSYEQYF. The CDR3 coding sequence is TGTGCCAGCAGTTACTCGGACAGGGGAAGCTACGAGCAGTACTTC.

This clone was observed a single time. V gene TRBV10-3 combines with J gene TRBJ1-1, with D perhaps matching TRBD1 (5 bases). Between the trimmed V and J ends, which lost 7 bases and 4 bases, there was a span of 13 bases. The CDR3 length is 13 residues. CDR1 is ENHRY and CDR2 is SYGVKD in the germline V gene. The CDR3 spells CAINGGAGTEAFF. CDR3 coding DNA: TGTGCCATCAACGGCGGGGCGGGCACTGAAGCTTTCTTT.

This chain connects TRBV4-3 to TRBJ2-1; TRBD1 might be the D (7 bases). V was cut by 2 bases and J by 8 bases, with 28 bases left in between. This CDR3 has 19 residues. Germline-derived CDR1 and CDR2 are LGHNA and YSLEER. DNA of the CDR3: TGCGCCAGCAGCCAAATTAGGGGGGCAGGGGGTTGGCGGTACGATGAGCAGTTCTTC. This encodes CASSQIRGAGGWRYDEQFF.

V is TRBV19 and J is TRBJ1-3, with 9 bases fitting TRBD1. Germline V gene data show CDR1 as LNHDA and CDR2 as SQIVND (reference sequence). The V segment lost 6 bases and the J segment 0 bases; nucleotides outside the gene matches: 3. CDR3 length equals 15 residues. DNA of the CDR3: TGTGCCAGTAGCCGACAGGGGGTCTCTGGAAACACCATATATTTT. Residues: CASSRQGVSGNTIYF.

V is TRBV10-3 and J is TRBJ2-5, with a weak D call TRBD2 (5 bases). Germline CDR1 and CDR2: ENHRY and SYGVKD. This CDR3 contains 13 residues. Trimming took 3 bases from V and 5 from J, leaving 10 bases between them. The CDR3, as DNA: TGTGCCATCAGTGAACGGGGTAGGGAGACCCAGTACTTC. This codes for CAISERGRETQYF.

The chain links TRBV12-3 or TRBV12-4 to TRBJ1-1; D is perhaps TRBD1 (6 bases). Trimming took 10 bases from V and 4 from J, leaving 16 bases between them. The CDR3 extends over 13 amino acids. The chain's CDR3 is CATRQDSGTEAFF. The CDR3 nucleotides are TGTGCCACCCGACAGGACAGTGGCACTGAAGCTTTCTTT.

The chain recombines TRBV5-1 with TRBJ1-6; no reliable D call. V gave up 0 bases and J gave up 9 bases, with 7 bases separating them. The CDR3 extends over 13 amino acids. Germline-derived CDR1 and CDR2 are SGHRS and YFSETQ. The CDR3 DNA reads TGCGCCAGCAGCTTGGGAGGGAGTTCACCCCTCCACTTT. Encoded protein: CASSLGGSSPLHF.